This T cell receptor beta chain was retrieved from a study of identical twins. V gave up 4 bases and J gave up 0 bases; unmatched junction bases: 11. Germline loops: CDR1 MNHEY, CDR2 SVGEGT. This CDR3 has 18 residues. This clonotype was observed a few times. Its antigen is still unknown. Findings and caveats of the study: The abundant beta clonotypes from cord blood had fewer insertions, and memory repertoires had none of this. Within twin pairs, the out-of-frame alpha sequences they shared showed excess low generation probability.

Addition of a universal primer site occurred through template switching, and cDNA carried unique molecular identifiers. TCRdb passed the 5' RACE reads through MiXCR, listing each CDR3 protein once. Among about 890,000 distinct CDR3 sequences, approximately 13% were seen once, and the ten largest hold around 1.6%. These data were also filed under a second study, of yellow fever vaccine responses in identical twins.

The sample consisted of PBMCs. The clonotype was recovered from a woman under 30 in good health. The chain employs TRBV6-2 or TRBV6-3 and TRBJ1-1, with 10 nucleotides matching TRBD1. CDR3 nucleotides: TGTGCCAGCAGTTTATTTTGGGGGACAGGGGATATGAACACTGAAGCTTTCTTT. Translation gives CASSLFWGTGDMNTEAFF.